The 18 T cell receptor beta chains below all came from one sample that was sequenced in a study of shared clonotypes between healthy human individuals. The assay was immunoSEQ multiplex PCR, and TCRdb's table has in-frame clones only and misses some. The sample contains approximately 2.5 million clones, roughly 93% of which appear only once. What was sequenced was naive CD4+ T cells from PBMCs. The subset: CD45RA+ positively selected. These receptors were collected from a man between 18 and 29 years old in good health. Some clones in this sample may be carry-over from other donors' samples.

The sample holds one count of this clone. The V call is TRBV19, the J call TRBJ1-2; no reliable D call. The V gene's germline CDR1 is LNHDA and CDR2 SQIVND (reference sequence). The CDR3 runs to 16 residues. The germline V and J ends were trimmed by 2 bases and 4 bases, with 17 bases remaining between them. The CDR3 region is CASSINRMEFSYGYTF. CDR3 coding DNA: TGTGCCAGTAGTATAAATCGGATGGAATTCTCCTATGGCTACACCTTC.

This clone came up once. The chain has TRBV5-1 and TRBJ2-7; 7 positions match TRBD1. The CDR3 extends over 15 amino acids. Germline V CDR1 and CDR2: SGHRS, YFSETQ. The V segment lost 0 bases and the J segment 6 bases; nucleotides outside the gene matches: 9. The CDR3 sequence is CASSLARDRAGEQYF. The CDR3, as DNA: TGCGCCAGCAGCTTGGCTCGAGACAGGGCAGGCGAGCAGTACTTC.

The gene calls are TRBV10-3 and TRBJ1-2, with TRBD1 identical over 8 bases. Germline lookup yields CDR1 ENHRY and CDR2 SYGVKD. Trimming removed 6 bases from V and 2 bases from J; junction bases left unmatched: 14. The CDR3 has 17 amino acids. The CDR3 nucleotides are TGTGCCATCAGCGGACCGGACAGGGTAGAGGGGAACTATGGCTACACCTTC. Amino acids: CAISGPDRVEGNYGYTF.

The V and J genes are TRBV5-1 and TRBJ2-3; D remains ambiguous. The CDR3 is made up of 14 amino acids. The germline V gene encodes CDR1 SGHRS and CDR2 YFSETQ. Between the trimmed V and J ends, which lost 4 bases and 4 bases, there was a span of 13 bases. CDR3 bases: TGCGCCAGCAGCCTCCTTTCGGTGGCAGATACGCAGTATTTT. Translating gives CASSLLSVADTQYF. Filled out from reference TRBV5-1 and TRBJ2-3, the complete variable domain reads KAGVTQTPRYLIKTRGQQVTLSCSPISGHRSVSWYQQTPGQGLQFLFEYFSETQRNKGNFPGRFSGRQFSNSRSEMNVSTLELGDSALYLCASSLLSVADTQYFGPGTRLTVL.

CDR3 region: CASSFTSGRYETQYF. The DNA of the CDR3 is TGTGCCAGCAGTTTTACTAGCGGGAGATATGAGACCCAGTACTTC. The rearrangement joins TRBV28 to TRBJ2-5; 11 nucleotides line up with TRBD2. J lost 5 bases, V lost 3 bases, and 5 bases had no gene match. The CDR3 is 15 amino acids. CDR1 and CDR2 (germline): MDHEN, SYDVKM. The variable domain in full, completed from reference TRBV28 and TRBJ2-5, reads DVKVTQSSRYLVKRTGEKVFLECVQDMDHENMFWYRQDPGLGLRLIYFSYDVKMKEKGDIPEGYSVSREKKERFSLILESASTNQTSMYLCASSFTSGRYETQYFGPGTRLLVL.

The chain recombines TRBV4-2 with TRBJ1-1; D is possibly TRBD1 (5 bases). This CDR3 has 16 amino acids. The V end lost 1 base, the J end lost 0 bases, and 12 bases lay between the germline ends. Germline V gene data show CDR1 as LGHNA and CDR2 as YNFKEQ. In nucleotides, the CDR3 is TGTGCCAGCAGCCAAGCAGGGAATTCATTGAACACTGAAGCTTTCTTT. Translation gives CASSQAGNSLNTEAFF.

The rearrangement joins TRBV5-4 to TRBJ1-2; a weak D match, TRBD1 (6 bases). The CDR3 consists of 15 residues. CDR1 is SGHNT, CDR2 YYREEE, per germline (reference sequence). V was clipped by 4 bases and J by 0 bases, with 13 bases between them. CDR3 sequence reads: CASSLGGPPNYGYTF. DNA of the CDR3: TGTGCCAGCAGCCTGGGGGGGCCGCCTAACTATGGCTACACCTTC.

This chain uses TRBV5-1 with TRBJ2-3, with 7 bases lining up with TRBD1. Germline trimming cut 4 bases from V and 3 bases from J; bases unmatched to any gene: 11. CDR3 length equals 16 residues. CDR1 is SGHRS, CDR2 YFSETQ, per germline. CDR3 nucleotides: TGCGCCAGCAGCCTGGGCCGGGACAGCGTTACAGATACGCAGTATTTT. This codes for CASSLGRDSVTDTQYF.

This clone has only one observation. The chain is built from TRBV7-3 and TRBJ2-6; 7 positions match TRBD1. The CDR3 consists of 17 residues. With 2 bases clipped from V and 0 bases from J, the junction kept 4 bases outside the gene matches. In germline, CDR1 is SGHTA, CDR2 FQGTGA. The CDR3 here is CASSLQQGYSGANVLTF. CDR3 nucleotide sequence: TGTGCCAGCAGCTTACAACAGGGGTACTCTGGGGCCAACGTCCTGACTTTC.

J is TRBJ2-3 and V is TRBV30; D might be TRBD2 (6 bases). The V gene's germline CDR1 is GTSNPN and CDR2 SVGIG (reference sequence). The CDR3 runs 15 residues. The V gene lost 1 base and the J gene lost 0 bases, with 11 bases spanning the gap. The DNA for the CDR3 is TGTGCCTGGAGTGCGACAAGCGGGAGCACAGATACGCAGTATTTT. Its protein is CAWSATSGSTDTQYF.

The rearrangement uses TRBV5-1 and TRBJ2-1; TRBD2 agrees at 9 bases. Unmatched junction bases numbered 12, after V lost 4 bases and J lost 7 bases. Germline CDR1 SGHRS, CDR2 YFSETQ. The CDR3 sequence is 16 residues long. For the CDR3, the DNA is TGCGCCAGCAGCGACTCTCTAGCGGGATTGGGGAATGAGCAGTTCTTC. As protein: CASSDSLAGLGNEQFF.

In its sample, this clone was seen a few times. V usage is TRBV4-3 and J usage is TRBJ1-1; D is undetermined. This CDR3 spans 14 amino acids. CDR1 and CDR2 from the germline V gene are LGHNA and YSLEER. Trimming removed 5 bases from V and 4 bases from J, with 14 bases in between. CDR3 protein: CASSSDTVGTEAFF. Written as DNA, the CDR3 is TGCGCCAGCAGCTCTGATACAGTTGGCACTGAAGCTTTCTTT.

This clone appeared once. The rearrangement uses TRBV5-1 and TRBJ1-1; D ambiguous. Trimming pared 5 bases from V and 1 base from J, leaving 12 bases between. The CDR3 loop spans 14 amino acids. CDR1 SGHRS and CDR2 YFSETQ come from the germline V gene. In DNA, the CDR3 is TGCGCCAGCAGTAGGGAGCCCCCGAACACTGAAGCTTTCTTT. It codes for CASSREPPNTEAFF.

V is TRBV27 and J is TRBJ2-1; 10 bases line up with TRBD1. Per the germline V gene, CDR1 is MNHEY and CDR2 is SMNVEV (reference sequence). The CDR3 covers 18 residues. The J segment lost 0 bases and the V segment lost 2 bases, leaving 7 bases of the junction unmatched. CDR3 coding DNA: TGTGCCAGCAGTTTAAGACAGGGGGCCCTGAGCTCCTACAATGAGCAGTTCTTC. Encoded protein: CASSLRQGALSSYNEQFF.

The V call is TRBV5-1, the J call TRBJ2-1, with 9 positions matching TRBD1. Per the germline V gene, CDR1 is SGHRS and CDR2 is YFSETQ. The J segment lost 2 bases and the V segment lost 4 bases, leaving 7 bases of the junction unmatched. The CDR3 totals 16 residues. The CDR3 is CASSRPGQGTYNEQFF. The DNA for the CDR3 is TGCGCCAGCAGCCGACCGGGACAGGGTACCTACAATGAGCAGTTCTTC.

V is TRBV19 and J is TRBJ1-2, with D perhaps matching TRBD1 (6 bases). Trimming shortened V by 4 bases and J by 4 bases, and 13 bases separated the two germline ends. CDR3 length equals 14 residues. Germline V gene data show CDR1 as LNHDA and CDR2 as SQIVND (reference sequence). CDR3 sequence: CASSTQGIRYGYTF. The CDR3 DNA follows: TGTGCCAGTAGTACACAGGGTATTCGCTATGGCTACACCTTC.

This chain links TRBV28 with TRBJ2-4, with TRBD1 matching 7 bases. The V gene end was trimmed by 5 bases and the J gene end by 6 bases; junction bases not matched to a gene: 4. The CDR3 extends over 13 amino acids. Germline assignment: CDR1 MDHEN and CDR2 SYDVKM. CDR3 nucleotides: TGTGCCAGCAGTCCGGGACAGCCAAACATTCAGTACTTC. Translation gives CASSPGQPNIQYF.

The rearrangement uses TRBV5-8 and TRBJ2-2; the D gene is possibly TRBD1 (6 bases). The CDR3 covers 17 residues. V was cut by 4 bases and J by 3 bases, with 19 bases left in between. The germline CDR1 and CDR2 sequences are SGHTS and YDEGEE. This CDR3 reads CASSIGNRVVYTGELFF. CDR3 DNA: TGTGCCAGCAGCATCGGTAACAGGGTTGTCTACACCGGGGAGCTGTTTTTT.